The clone carrying this TCR beta chain was counted many times. Trimming took off 7 bases at V and 7 bases at J, with 11 bases between the two ends. Germline CDR1 is SNHLY and CDR2 is FYNNEI. The CDR3 consists of 13 residues. The data originate from a study of human T cells and chemical hapten exposure. One entry per CDR3 protein, called by TCRdb with MiXCR from the RACE reads. The profile shows about 300,000 distinct CDR3 sequences, 5% to 6.5% of them singletons. Time point here: pre-sensitization, week 0. Stated treatment: therapeutic diphenylcyclopropenone sensitization with weekly scalp DPC. The material was whole blood, obtained in connection with sensitization to the hapten diphenylcyclopropenone (DPC). The sequence came from a woman aged 18-29 years with alopecia areata. Some clones in this sample may be carry-over from other donors' samples. The chain links TRBV2 to TRBJ1-6; D unresolved. This chain's CDR3 is CASTDEWNSPLHF. CDR3 nucleotides: TGTGCCAGCACCGACGAGTGGAATTCACCCCTCCACTTT.